This T cell receptor beta chain emerged from a study of T-cell memory formation after mild COVID-19. This clonotype has a handful of counts. TCRdb used MiXCR to reprocess the 5' RACE reads, holding one entry per CDR3 protein. The profile shows around 390,000 distinct CDR3 sequences, more than 15% of them singletons. V shed 1 base and J shed 6 bases, with 7 bases lying between them. This CDR3 is built from 13 residues. The chain couples TRBV12-3 or TRBV12-4 to TRBJ1-5; D is perhaps TRBD1 (5 bases). The sequencing input was PBMCs or a T cell subset sorted from them (not recorded which). The TCR sequence derives from a young man who had mild COVID-19 (a few samples of this study predate the infection). Cell type and time point are not known. The CDR3 DNA reads TGTGCCAGCAGTTTAGGCAGGGCTCAGCCCCAGCATTTT. Its translation: CASSLGRAQPQHF.